This record concerns one T cell receptor beta chain sequence. The data derive from a study of T cell repertoires in cytomegalovirus infection. Study summary: Matching HLA type, along with CMV infection, was indicated by public TCR beta signatures.

TCRdb redid the calling of the reads with MiXCR, one entry per CDR3 protein. The data contain approximately 180,000 distinct CDR3 sequences, approximately 18% of them singletons. Germline-derived CDR1 and CDR2 are MDHEN and SYDVKM. Trimming took off 3 bases at V and 2 bases at J, with 11 bases between the two ends. The length of the CDR3 is 14 residues. The chain is built from TRBV28 and TRBJ2-7; possibly TRBD1 for D (6 bases). The TCR sequence derives from a human donor in good health (CMV status not recorded). Some clones in this sample may be carry-over from other donors' samples. The sequenced sample consisted of CD8+ T cells from PBMCs. CDR3 coding DNA: TGTGCCAGCAGTTTCCAGGACAGTCCCTACGAGCAGTACTTC. Protein product: CASSFQDSPYEQYF.